This entry lists 15 T cell receptor beta chains sequenced from one sample in a study of Ad26.COV2.S vaccination and SARS-CoV-2 variants. Treatment given: roughly 20 received Ad26.COV2.S at low or high dose, single or two shots; several received placebo; per-sample allocation not given. All samples were drawn on day 63, counting from the first vaccine or placebo injection. Produced via immunoSEQ multiplex PCR; TCRdb's table is partial and in-frame only. The sample contains around 450,000 clones, 90% of which appear only once. The source was peripheral blood, collected in a trial of Ad26.COV2.S vaccine versus placebo. These receptors came from a person aged 18 to 59 who received the Ad26.COV2.S COVID-19 vaccine or a placebo.

The chain carries TRBV9 and TRBJ2-2; weak D call: TRBD2 (5 bases). Trimming took off 0 bases at V and 6 bases at J, with 6 bases between the two ends. The CDR3 has 13 amino acids. Germline CDR1 reads SGDLS; CDR2 reads YYNGEE. The CDR3 nucleotides are TGTGCCAGCAGCGTAGTCGGGGCCGGGGAGCTGTTTTTT. This codes for CASSVVGAGELFF.

This chain joins TRBV28 and TRBJ2-1; D gene ambiguous. The germline V gene encodes CDR1 MDHEN and CDR2 SYDVKM. Trimming left V 4 bases short and J 5 bases short, with 0 bases between. CDR3 length: 10 amino acids. This chain's CDR3 is CASSYNEQFF. DNA of the CDR3: TGTGCCAGCAGTTACAATGAGCAGTTCTTC.

This clone occurred a few times. The rearrangement links TRBV19 to TRBJ2-1; the match to TRBD2 covers 9 bases. The CDR3 is 17 residues long. The V and J ends lost 5 bases and 6 bases, in that order; junction bases with no gene match: 14. Germline V gene data show CDR1 as LNHDA and CDR2 as SQIVND (reference sequence). The DNA of the CDR3 is TGTGCCAGTAGTTTGATTGTCGCGGGAGGGCGCGGCAATGAGCAGTTCTTC. Its protein product is CASSLIVAGGRGNEQFF.

There are a few counts of this clone. The genes are TRBV9 and TRBJ2-2; D not resolved. The CDR3 is 14 residues long. The germline V gene encodes CDR1 SGDLS and CDR2 YYNGEE. The V gene lost 0 bases and the J gene lost 1 base, with 4 bases spanning the gap. The CDR3 bases are TGTGCCAGCAGCGTAGTACTGAACACCGGGGAGCTGTTTTTT. Protein sequence: CASSVVLNTGELFF.

The rearrangement uses TRBV14 and TRBJ2-5; 7 bases line up with TRBD1. Trimming took 2 bases from V and 2 from J; bases not matched to a gene: 5. Germline V CDR1 and CDR2: SGHDN, FVKESK. The CDR3 is made up of 15 amino acids. The CDR3: CASSQFPDRQETQYF. CDR3 DNA sequence: TGTGCCAGCAGCCAATTTCCGGACAGGCAAGAGACCCAGTACTTC. Variable domain in full (rest from reference TRBV14 and TRBJ2-5): EAGVTQFPSHSVIEKGQTVTLRCDPISGHDNLYWYRRVMGKEIKFLLHFVKESKQDESGMPNNRFLAERTGGTYSTLKVQPAELEDSGVYFCASSQFPDRQETQYFGPGTRLLVL.

The rearrangement uses TRBV19 and TRBJ2-5; 8 nucleotides match TRBD1. From germline, CDR1 is LNHDA and CDR2 SQIVND (reference sequence). This CDR3 spans 14 amino acids. V trimming: 4 bases; J trimming: 3 bases; junction bases outside the gene matches: 4. The CDR3 region has the DNA TGTGCCAGTAGTACCGGACAGGGTGAAGAGACCCAGTACTTC. This encodes CASSTGQGEETQYF.

This clone appeared a single time. CDR3 DNA sequence: TGCAGCGTTGAAGATCGGACAGGGTTCAATGAGCAGTTCTTC. This encodes CSVEDRTGFNEQFF. This chain joins TRBV29-1 and TRBJ2-1; 8 bases fit TRBD1. With V trimmed by 0 bases and J by 6 bases, 4 bases remained unmatched. The CDR3 consists of 14 residues. CDR1 is SQVTM, CDR2 ANQGSEA, per germline.

The chain employs TRBV6-2 or TRBV6-3 and TRBJ2-2; 7 bases are shared with TRBD1. V lost 2 bases and J lost 3; bases outside the gene matches: 3. The CDR3 runs to 15 residues. CDR1 is MNHEY, CDR2 SVGEGT, per germline. Here the CDR3 DNA reads TGTGCCAGCAGTTACGAAGACAGGGACACCGGGGAGCTGTTTTTT. This encodes CASSYEDRDTGELFF.

The V gene is TRBV9, the J gene TRBJ2-2; possible D gene TRBD1, 6 bases. This CDR3 is built from 15 residues. From germline, CDR1 is SGDLS and CDR2 YYNGEE. V lost 5 bases and J lost 1, with 12 bases in between. In DNA, the CDR3 is TGTGCCAGCAGGCAGGGGTCCCTGAACACCGGGGAGCTGTTTTTT. It is translated as CASRQGSLNTGELFF.

The rearrangement uses TRBV5-6 and TRBJ2-7; the D gene is possibly TRBD1 (6 bases). The germline gives CDR1 SGHDT, CDR2 YYEEEE. The V end was cut by 2 bases, the J end by 4 bases, with 10 bases between. The CDR3 consists of 13 residues. The CDR3 DNA reads as TGTGCCAGCAGCTTCGGACAGATATACGAGCAGTACTTC. Translating gives CASSFGQIYEQYF.

This rearrangement joins TRBV10-3 to TRBJ1-6, with 7 bases lining up with TRBD1. Germline CDR1 reads ENHRY; CDR2 reads SYGVKD. The CDR3 has 15 residues. V was clipped by 6 bases and J by 4 bases; unmatched bases: 6. As DNA, the CDR3 is TGTGCCATCAGAGAACGGGACAGTTATAATTCACCCCTCCACTTT. It codes for CAIRERDSYNSPLHF.

The V gene is TRBV10-1, the J gene TRBJ1-1; D may be TRBD1 (6 bases). Germline V CDR1 and CDR2: WNHNN, SYGVQD (reference sequence). The CDR3 is 17 amino acids. Between the trimmed V and J ends, which lost 10 bases and 5 bases, there was a span of 29 bases. In DNA, the CDR3 is TGCGCCACCCTCAATCCCGGGACACCTAACCGGGGGACTGAAGCTTTCTTT. Translating gives CATLNPGTPNRGTEAFF.

V is TRBV7-8 and J is TRBJ2-3; 8 nucleotides match TRBD2. CDR3 length: 17 amino acids. The germline CDR1 and CDR2 sequences are SGHVS and FQNEAQ. J gave up 0 bases and V 5 bases, and 10 bases lay outside the gene matches. The CDR3 loop is CASSPPGGRASTDTQYF. The CDR3, as DNA: TGTGCCAGCAGCCCCCCGGGGGGGAGGGCCAGCACAGATACGCAGTATTTT.

J is TRBJ2-3 and V is TRBV27; 7 bases match TRBD2. Germline CDR1 MNHEY, CDR2 SMNVEV (reference sequence). The CDR3 sequence is 14 residues long. With 9 bases clipped from V and 6 bases from J, the junction kept 12 bases outside the gene matches. The CDR3 here is CASSRRGGMDTQYF. For the CDR3, the DNA is TGTGCCAGTTCTCGGAGGGGAGGGATGGATACGCAGTATTTT.

This chain connects TRBV29-1 to TRBJ2-7; TRBD2 matches 12 bases. The CDR3 runs 14 residues. The V and J ends lost 7 bases and 5 bases, in that order; junction bases with no gene match: 9. Per germline, CDR1 SQVTM and CDR2 ANQGSEA. CDR3: CSAQLAGGWNEQYF. In DNA, the CDR3 is TGCAGCGCTCAACTAGCGGGAGGATGGAACGAGCAGTACTTC.